This T cell receptor (beta chain) was identified in a study of cytomegalovirus exposure and HLA in healthy donors. At the level of the study: Among the 300 to 400 donors who were genotyped, 81% fell in the genetic ancestry cluster that is associated with self-reported Caucasian donors.

Overall study results and limits: When analyzed later, the rates of TCR association showed variation by HLA locus, with DRB1 the most and HLA-C the fewest. Listed as cytomegalovirus-associated were roughly 180 TCR beta chains. More clonal expansion characterized HLA-associated TCR beta chains than equally common others in a later analysis.

About this clone itself: Its antigen remains unidentified.

V lost 8 bases, J lost 6 bases, and 14 bases lay in between. This CDR3 is built from 13 residues. Per germline, CDR1 MNHEY and CDR2 SVGAGI. Researchers ran the PCR with 60 Vbeta and 13 Jbeta primers. TCRdb's copy holds only in-frame clones and misses some; the assay was immunoSEQ multiplex PCR. The sample yields approximately 170,000 clones, around 62% seen once. This sequence was found in a man aged 35-49 years in good health and CMV-seronegative. The sample consisted of PBMCs. This chain links TRBV6-5 with TRBJ2-1, with a tentative D call TRBD2 (7 bases). The CDR3 region is CASGWGGLNEQFF. The DNA of the CDR3 is TGTGCCAGCGGCTGGGGGGGCCTCAATGAGCAGTTCTTC.